This T cell receptor (beta chain) came from a study of blood T cell repertoires in COVID-19. Study-level information: Sites across the United States, Italy and Spain contributed samples from acute and convalescent COVID-19. PBMCs, B-cell-depleted T cells, or T cells were the source of the cDNA or gDNA that made up the material.

This clone came up once. The germline V and J ends were trimmed by 2 bases and 2 bases, with 18 bases remaining between them. Germline V gene data show CDR1 as KGHSH and CDR2 as LQKENI. The CDR3 spans 17 residues. Methods used by the authors: Amplified reference gene primers provided the basis for estimating nucleated cell counts. Method: immunoSEQ multiplex PCR; TCRdb's copy keeps in-frame clones and lacks some. V and J calls plus clone size are reproduced from that table; the DNA served to infer D and trimming. The table lists some 150,000 clones, 70% to 90% of them singletons. This clonotype originated in a woman between 55 and 75 years old with acute or convalescent COVID-19. The chain carries TRBV18 and TRBJ1-1; a possible D gene is TRBD1 (5 bases). Specimen: peripheral blood. Here the CDR3 reads CASSPAGGGGPNTEAFF. DNA of the CDR3: TGTGCCAGCTCACCAGCCGGGGGGGGAGGGCCAAACACTGAAGCTTTCTTT.